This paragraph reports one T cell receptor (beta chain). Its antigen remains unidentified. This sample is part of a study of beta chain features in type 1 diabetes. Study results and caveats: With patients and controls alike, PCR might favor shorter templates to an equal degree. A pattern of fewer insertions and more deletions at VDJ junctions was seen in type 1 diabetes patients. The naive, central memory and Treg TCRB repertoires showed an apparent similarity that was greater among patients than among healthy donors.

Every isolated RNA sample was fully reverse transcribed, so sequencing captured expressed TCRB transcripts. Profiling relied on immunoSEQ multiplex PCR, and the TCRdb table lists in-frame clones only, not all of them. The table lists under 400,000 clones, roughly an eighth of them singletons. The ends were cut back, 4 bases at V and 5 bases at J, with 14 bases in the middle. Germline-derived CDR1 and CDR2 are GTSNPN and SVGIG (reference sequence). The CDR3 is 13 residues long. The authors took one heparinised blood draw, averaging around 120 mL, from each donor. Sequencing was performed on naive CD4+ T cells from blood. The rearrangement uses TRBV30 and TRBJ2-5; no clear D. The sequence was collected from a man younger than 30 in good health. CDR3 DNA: TGTGCCTGGAAGGTTTCAGGTCCGGAGACCCAGTACTTC. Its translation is CAWKVSGPETQYF.